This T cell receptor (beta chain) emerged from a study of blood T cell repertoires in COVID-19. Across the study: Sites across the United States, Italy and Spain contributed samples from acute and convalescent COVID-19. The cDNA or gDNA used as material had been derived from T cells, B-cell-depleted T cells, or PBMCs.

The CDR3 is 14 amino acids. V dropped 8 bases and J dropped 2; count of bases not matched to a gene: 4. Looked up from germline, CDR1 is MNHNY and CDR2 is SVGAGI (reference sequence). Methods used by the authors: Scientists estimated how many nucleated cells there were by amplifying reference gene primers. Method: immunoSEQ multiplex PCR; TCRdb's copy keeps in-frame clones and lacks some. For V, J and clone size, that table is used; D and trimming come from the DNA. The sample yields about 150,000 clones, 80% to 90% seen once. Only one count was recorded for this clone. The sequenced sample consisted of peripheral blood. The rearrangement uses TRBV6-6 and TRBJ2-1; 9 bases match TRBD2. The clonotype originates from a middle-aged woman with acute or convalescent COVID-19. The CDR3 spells CASRRLAAYNEQFF. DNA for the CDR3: TGTGCCAGCCGTAGACTAGCGGCCTACAATGAGCAGTTCTTC.